These T cell receptor beta chains were read from a single sample in a study of T-cell memory formation after mild COVID-19. TCRdb re-called the 5' RACE reads through MiXCR, storing one row per CDR3 protein. There are about 430,000 distinct CDR3 sequences in the sample; around 24% occur only once, and 7% to 9.5% lies in the top ten. The sample consisted of PBMCs or a T cell subset sorted from them (not recorded which). The receptors were sampled from an adult woman who had mild COVID-19 (a few samples of this study predate the infection). Cell type and time point are not known. Both conserved end residues are part of each CDR3. Fields, in order: V gene, clone size, J gene, D gene, CDR3 DNA, CDR3 protein. A D gene is named only where the DNA matches it firmly. The size entry is marked missing in some rows and otherwise reads once, few, many or a size class.

v_call: TRBV19
clone_size: few
j_call: TRBJ2-7
d_call: TRBD1
cdr3_nt: TGTGCCAGTAGTTTACCCGGACAGGGTGTCTACGAGCAGTACTTC
cdr3_aa: CASSLPGQGVYEQYF

v_call: TRBV7-9
clone_size: few
j_call: TRBJ1-4
d_call: TRBD1
cdr3_nt: TGTGCCAGCGGTGGTTCGGGACAGGGCGGTGAAAAACTGTTTTTT
cdr3_aa: CASGGSGQGGEKLFF

v_call: TRBV9
clone_size: few
j_call: TRBJ2-7
d_call: TRBD1
cdr3_nt: TGTGCCAGCAGCGTAGCACCGGGACAGGGAAACTACGAGCAGTACTTC
cdr3_aa: CASSVAPGQGNYEQYF

v_call: TRBV6-5
clone_size: -
j_call: TRBJ2-1
d_call: -
cdr3_nt: TGTGCCAGCAGTTATACCGGGACACTTATCAATGAGCAGTTCTTC
cdr3_aa: CASSYTGTLINEQFF

v_call: TRBV5-6
clone_size: -
j_call: TRBJ1-2
d_call: -
cdr3_nt: TGTGCCAGCAGCTTGAGGTTCTCGGGGCGTGATGGCTACACCTTC
cdr3_aa: CASSLRFSGRDGYTF

v_call: TRBV2
clone_size: -
j_call: TRBJ2-5
d_call: -
cdr3_nt: TGTGCCAGCAGACCCGGAGGGCCGCAGACCCAGTACTTC
cdr3_aa: CASRPGGPQTQYF

v_call: TRBV14
clone_size: -
j_call: TRBJ1-1
d_call: -
cdr3_nt: TGTGCCAGCAGCCAAGTGACCACCCAGGGAGCTTTCTTT
cdr3_aa: CASSQVTTQGAFF

v_call: TRBV7-2
clone_size: -
j_call: TRBJ1-1
d_call: TRBD1
cdr3_nt: TGTGCCAGCAGCGAAAGGACAGGAACCTATGATTATGACACTGAAGCTTTCTTT
cdr3_aa: CASSERTGTYDYDTEAFF

v_call: TRBV15
clone_size: few
j_call: TRBJ2-7
d_call: -
cdr3_nt: TGTGCCACCAGCAGAGATATAAAGGGATCTGGAGAAAACGAGCAGTACTTC
cdr3_aa: CATSRDIKGSGENEQYF

v_call: TRBV7-2
clone_size: -
j_call: TRBJ2-1
d_call: -
cdr3_nt: TGTGCCAGCAGCTTAGGGAAAACACGGGCCCTGGGCAATGAGCAGTTCTTC
cdr3_aa: CASSLGKTRALGNEQFF

v_call: TRBV7-2
clone_size: -
j_call: TRBJ2-3
d_call: TRBD1
cdr3_nt: TGTGCCAGCAGCTCCGTCTCCCCGGGACAGGGGACAGATACGCAGTATTTT
cdr3_aa: CASSSVSPGQGTDTQYF

v_call: TRBV7-4
clone_size: -
j_call: TRBJ1-1
d_call: -
cdr3_nt: TGTGCCAGCAGCTCCACCCACAAACCCGCGAACACTGAAGCTTTCTTT
cdr3_aa: CASSSTHKPANTEAFF

v_call: TRBV6-5
clone_size: -
j_call: TRBJ2-5
d_call: TRBD1
cdr3_nt: TGTGCCCCCCCCCTCCTCCAGGGGGCCACCTCCCTCCAAGAGACCCAGTACTTC
cdr3_aa: CAPPLLQGATSLQETQYF

v_call: TRBV12-3/TRBV12-4
clone_size: -
j_call: TRBJ1-1
d_call: -
cdr3_nt: TGTGCCAGCAGTTTATGGGAGGCCGCTGAAGCTTTCTTT
cdr3_aa: CASSLWEAAEAFF

v_call: TRBV19
clone_size: -
j_call: TRBJ1-1
d_call: -
cdr3_nt: TGTGCCAGTAGTGGGGGGAACCTAATGAACACTGAAGCTTTCTTT
cdr3_aa: CASSGGNLMNTEAFF

v_call: TRBV20-1
clone_size: -
j_call: TRBJ2-3
d_call: -
cdr3_nt: TGCAGTGCCACAAGGGGTCGTGGGACAGATACGCAGTATTTT
cdr3_aa: CSATRGRGTDTQYF

v_call: TRBV29-1
clone_size: once
j_call: TRBJ1-2
d_call: -
cdr3_nt: TGCAGCGGGGGGGGCACGGGCTATGGCTACACCTTC
cdr3_aa: CSGGGTGYGYTF

v_call: TRBV7-9
clone_size: few
j_call: TRBJ2-7
d_call: -
cdr3_nt: TGTGCCAGCAGCCCCTCCTCGGGGAAAGAGCAGTACTTC
cdr3_aa: CASSPSSGKEQYF

v_call: TRBV19
clone_size: few
j_call: TRBJ1-4
d_call: TRBD1
cdr3_nt: TGTGCCAGTAGTATAGGAGGGACAGGGTCTCGGCGTGAAAAACTGTTTTTT
cdr3_aa: CASSIGGTGSRREKLFF

v_call: TRBV11-2
clone_size: -
j_call: TRBJ2-5
d_call: TRBD2
cdr3_nt: TGTGCCAGCAGCTTAGGCGTACCGGGACTAGCGGGGGGGCCACTTGAGACCCAGTACTTC
cdr3_aa: CASSLGVPGLAGGPLETQYF

v_call: TRBV7-9
clone_size: few
j_call: TRBJ2-1
d_call: -
cdr3_nt: TGTGCCAGCTTTATCCTGGCTCAGCTCTTC
cdr3_aa: CASFILAQLF

v_call: TRBV20-1
clone_size: -
j_call: TRBJ1-4
d_call: -
cdr3_nt: TGCAGTGCTAGACAGGGCTCAGGAACTAATGAAAAACTGTTTTTT
cdr3_aa: CSARQGSGTNEKLFF

v_call: TRBV12-3/TRBV12-4
clone_size: -
j_call: TRBJ2-1
d_call: TRBD2
cdr3_nt: TGTGCCAGCAGTTTTCAGGGACTACAGGCCTATGGAGAGCAGTTCTTC
cdr3_aa: CASSFQGLQAYGEQFF